This T cell receptor (beta chain) was sequenced in a study of regulatory T cells in long-lasting Graves disease listed by TCRdb under 2021. Broadly, across the study: To count as having persistent Graves' disease, a patient had to have received antithyroid drug treatment for over 5 years with TSH receptor autoantibodies remaining persistently positive. Patients with persistent Graves' disease were compared with patients with newly diagnosed Graves' disease using TCR sequencing and RNA sequencing of peripheral blood. In the clinical cohort, patients with persistent Graves' disease had used antithyroid drugs for an average of around 9.9 years. The study was registered as a clinical trial and conducted in China. TCR sequencing covered around 13 persistent and about 20 newly diagnosed Graves' disease patients, some 35 samples in total.

Broad study findings and their caveats: Preferential use of TRBV28, TRBJ1-2 and TRBJ2-5 was observed in persistent disease, whereas TRBV20-1 and TRBJ2-1 were favored in newly diagnosed disease. Persistent Graves' disease patients showed lower TCR Shannon entropy and fewer highly expanded clones than newly diagnosed patients, suggesting clonal expansion. Because the primary lesion, thyroid tissue, could not be accessed, the study looked at peripheral blood alone. The small sample size was acknowledged by the authors as a limitation that may reduce accuracy. Only the TCR beta chain was sequenced and analyzed. Persistent patients shared more public clonotypes among themselves (over 2,500) than newly diagnosed patients did (approximately 970).

There are 15 amino acids in the CDR3, from cysteine to phenylalanine inclusive. Only the CDR3 DNA is retained, 45 bases long and in frame from the first base. From a lookup of the germline V gene, CDR1 and CDR2 are LGHNA and YSLEER. V sheds 0 bases and J sheds 4 bases, leaving 13 bases between their ends. The sample's time point label, decoded: persistent/refractory GD, antithyroid drugs over 5 years with positive TRAb. RNA was extracted from PBMCs in TRIzol for both TCR sequencing and RNA sequencing. Graves' disease was diagnosed according to American Thyroid Association guidelines. Recruitment of patients was carried out at an endocrinology department in Xi'an, China. Each patient gave roughly 10 milliliters of peripheral blood, collected in an EDTA anticoagulant tube. Ficoll Paque Plus density gradient separation was used to isolate PBMCs, and no additional T cell sorting was done. An Agilent 2100 Bioanalyzer and agarose gel were used to assess RNA quality, and a NanoDrop 2000 was used to measure RNA concentration.

Preparation of the library involved multiplex PCR. The sequencer listed for this sample is Illumina HiSeq 4000. To build TCR beta libraries, CDR3 regions were amplified by Arm-PCR using iRepertoire HTBI primers. PCR products were gel purified before sequencing. On the study's bioinformatics: Gene usage analysis of CDR3 amino acid clonotypes used the approximately 62 TRBV and around 14 TRBJ segments found across samples. Filtered high-quality paired reads were merged into contigs using COPE and FqMerger. BLAST was used to align contigs to IMGT TRBV, TRBD and TRBJ reference genes, with CDR3 defined following IMGT. Any clonotype with a frequency above 0.1% was counted as a highly expanded clone. Repertoire diversity was measured by Shannon entropy, and V-J evenness by the Gini coefficient. Clonotypes shared by more than one individual were considered public. The public reads were reprocessed in TCRdb via fastp at Q25 and MiXCR, keeping in-frame beta chains. Entries are consolidated by CDR3 protein sequence, retaining the most common genes and DNA. TCRdb, rather than the study authors, made the V and J calls. The sample yields around 450,000 distinct CDR3 sequences; 20% to 25% were counted once. The ten largest clones capture 6.5% to 9% of the sample.

Details on this clonotype: Its antigen is currently not known. No base quality information exists; no much larger clone differs at one position.

The chain couples TRBV4-3 to TRBJ2-7; TRBD2 is a possible D gene, resting on 6 matching bases. The sequencing used peripheral blood mononuclear cells (PBMCs), collected when the disease was refractory, from a patient treated with antithyroid drugs. This TCR came from a female donor with Graves disease. CDR3 protein: CASSQDQLAGYEQYF. The sequence in DNA is TGCGCCAGCAGCCAAGATCAACTAGCAGGGTACGAGCAGTACTTC.